This T cell receptor beta chain was identified in a study of beta chain features in type 1 diabetes. General observations from the study: For type 1 diabetes patients, VDJ junctions showed fewer insertions and more deletions. The naive, central memory and Treg TCRB repertoires showed an apparent similarity that was greater among patients than among healthy donors.

Isolated RNA was reverse transcribed in full, so expressed TCRB transcripts were sequenced. TCRdb's copy holds only in-frame clones and misses some; the assay was immunoSEQ multiplex PCR. Among 310,000 or so clones listed, approximately 11% were seen once. The CDR3 runs 13 residues. V lost 5 bases, J lost 7 bases, and 15 bases lay in between. CDR1 and CDR2 from the germline V gene are SEHNR and FQNEAQ (reference sequence). Only a few counts were recorded for this clone. Its antigen is currently unknown. The sequence was collected from a woman aged 25 to 39 in good health. The chain has TRBV7-9 and TRBJ2-7, with D maybe TRBD1 (6 bases). Sequencing was carried out using naive CD4+ T cells from blood. The CDR3, as DNA: TGTGCCAGCAGCGGAACCGGACAGTTAGAGCAGTACTTC. The encoded protein is CASSGTGQLEQYF.